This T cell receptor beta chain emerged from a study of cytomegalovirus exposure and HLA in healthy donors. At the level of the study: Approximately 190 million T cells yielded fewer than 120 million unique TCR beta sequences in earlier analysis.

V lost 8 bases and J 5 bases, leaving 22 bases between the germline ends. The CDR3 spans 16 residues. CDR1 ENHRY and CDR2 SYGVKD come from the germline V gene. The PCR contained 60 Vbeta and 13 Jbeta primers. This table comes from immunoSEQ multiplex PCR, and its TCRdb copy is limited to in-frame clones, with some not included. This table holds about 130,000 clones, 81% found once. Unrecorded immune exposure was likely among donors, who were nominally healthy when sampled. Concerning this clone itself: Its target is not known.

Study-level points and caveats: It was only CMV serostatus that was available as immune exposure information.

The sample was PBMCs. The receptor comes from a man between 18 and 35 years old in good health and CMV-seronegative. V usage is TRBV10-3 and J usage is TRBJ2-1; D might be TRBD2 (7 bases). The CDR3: CAISNGGGGPHNEQFF. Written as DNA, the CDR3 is TGTGCCATCTCAAACGGCGGCGGGGGCCCTCACAATGAGCAGTTCTTC.